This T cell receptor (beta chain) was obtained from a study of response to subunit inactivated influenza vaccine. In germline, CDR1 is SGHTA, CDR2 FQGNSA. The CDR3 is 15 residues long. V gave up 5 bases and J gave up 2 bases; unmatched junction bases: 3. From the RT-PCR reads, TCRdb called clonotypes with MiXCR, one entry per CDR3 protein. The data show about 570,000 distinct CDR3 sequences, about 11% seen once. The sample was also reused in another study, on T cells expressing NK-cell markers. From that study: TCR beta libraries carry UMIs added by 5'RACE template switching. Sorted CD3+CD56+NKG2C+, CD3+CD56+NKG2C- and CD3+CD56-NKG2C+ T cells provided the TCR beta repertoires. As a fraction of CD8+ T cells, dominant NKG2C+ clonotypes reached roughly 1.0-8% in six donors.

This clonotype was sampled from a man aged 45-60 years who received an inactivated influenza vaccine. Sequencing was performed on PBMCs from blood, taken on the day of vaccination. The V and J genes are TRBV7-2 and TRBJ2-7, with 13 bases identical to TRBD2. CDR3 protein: CASSIGLAGAYEQYF. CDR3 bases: TGTGCCAGCAGCATAGGACTAGCGGGGGCCTACGAGCAGTACTTC.